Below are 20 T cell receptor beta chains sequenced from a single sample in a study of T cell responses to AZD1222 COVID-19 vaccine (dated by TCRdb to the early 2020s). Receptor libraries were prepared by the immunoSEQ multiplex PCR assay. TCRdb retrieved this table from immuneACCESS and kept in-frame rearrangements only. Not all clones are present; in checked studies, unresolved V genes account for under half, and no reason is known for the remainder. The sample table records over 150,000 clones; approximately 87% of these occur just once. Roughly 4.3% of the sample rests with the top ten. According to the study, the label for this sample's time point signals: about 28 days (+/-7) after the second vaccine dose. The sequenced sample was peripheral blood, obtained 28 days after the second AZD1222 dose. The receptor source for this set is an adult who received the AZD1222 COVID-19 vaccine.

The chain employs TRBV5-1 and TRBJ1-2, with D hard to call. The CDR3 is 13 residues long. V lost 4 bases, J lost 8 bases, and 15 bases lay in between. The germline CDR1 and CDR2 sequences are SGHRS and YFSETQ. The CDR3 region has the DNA TGCGCCAGCAGCCGCGAACCCCGGGGAGGCTACACCTTC. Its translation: CASSREPRGGYTF. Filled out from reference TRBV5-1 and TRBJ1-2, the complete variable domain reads KAGVTQTPRYLIKTRGQQVTLSCSPISGHRSVSWYQQTPGQGLQFLFEYFSETQRNKGNFPGRFSGRQFSNSRSEMNVSTLELGDSALYLCASSREPRGGYTFGSGTRLTVV.

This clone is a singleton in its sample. CDR3 protein: CASTATGGSTEAFF. The CDR3 region has the DNA TGTGCCAGCACGGCGACAGGAGGGAGCACTGAAGCTTTCTTT. The chain uses TRBV6-6 and TRBJ1-1, with D perhaps TRBD1 (6 bases). Germline values: CDR1 MNHNY, CDR2 SVGAGI (reference sequence). The CDR3 loop spans 14 amino acids. Trimming cost V 7 bases and J 4 bases, with 16 bases left between them.

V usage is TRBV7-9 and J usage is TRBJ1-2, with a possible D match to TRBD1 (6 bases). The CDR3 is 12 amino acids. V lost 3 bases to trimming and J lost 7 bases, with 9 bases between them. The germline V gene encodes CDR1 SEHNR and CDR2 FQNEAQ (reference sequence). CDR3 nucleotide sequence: TGTGCCAGCAGCTTTGAGGGGGGTGGCTACACCTTC. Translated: CASSFEGGGYTF.

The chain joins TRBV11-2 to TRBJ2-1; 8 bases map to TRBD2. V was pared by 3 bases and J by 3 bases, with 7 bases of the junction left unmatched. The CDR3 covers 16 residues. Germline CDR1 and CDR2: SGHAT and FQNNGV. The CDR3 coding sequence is TGTGCCAGCAGCTTGGTCTCGGGGGGGAACTACAATGAGCAGTTCTTC. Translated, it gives CASSLVSGGNYNEQFF.

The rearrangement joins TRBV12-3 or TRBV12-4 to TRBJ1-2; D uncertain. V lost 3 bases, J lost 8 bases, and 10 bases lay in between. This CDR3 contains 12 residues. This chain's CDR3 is CASSFRLGGYTF. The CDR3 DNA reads TGTGCCAGCAGTTTCAGGCTCGGGGGCTACACCTTC.

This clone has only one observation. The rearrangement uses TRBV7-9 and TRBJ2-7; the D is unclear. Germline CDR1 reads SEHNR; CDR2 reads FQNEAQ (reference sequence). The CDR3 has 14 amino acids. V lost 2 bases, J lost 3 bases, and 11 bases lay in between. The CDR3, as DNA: TGTGCCAGCAGCTTATACGGCACCCTCTACGAGCAGTACTTC. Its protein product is CASSLYGTLYEQYF. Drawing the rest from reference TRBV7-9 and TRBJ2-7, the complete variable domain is DTGVSQNPRHKITKRGQNVTFRCDPISEHNRLYWYRQTLGQGPEFLTYFQNEAQLEKSRLLSDRFSAERPKGSFSTLEIQRTEQGDSAMYLCASSLYGTLYEQYFGPGTRLTVT.

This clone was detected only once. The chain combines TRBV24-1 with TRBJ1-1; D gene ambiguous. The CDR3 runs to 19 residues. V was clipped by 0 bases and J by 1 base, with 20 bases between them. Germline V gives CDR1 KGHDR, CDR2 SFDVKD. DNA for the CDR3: TGTGCCACCAGTGATTTGACCCGGGTTGAAGGAAAAAAGAACACTGAAGCTTTCTTT. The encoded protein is CATSDLTRVEGKKNTEAFF.

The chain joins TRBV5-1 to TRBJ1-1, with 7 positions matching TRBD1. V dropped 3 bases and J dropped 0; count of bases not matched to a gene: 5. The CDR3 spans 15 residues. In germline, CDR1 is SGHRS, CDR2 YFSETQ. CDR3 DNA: TGCGCCAGCAGCTCAAGACAGGGACTGAACACTGAAGCTTTCTTT. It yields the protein CASSSRQGLNTEAFF.

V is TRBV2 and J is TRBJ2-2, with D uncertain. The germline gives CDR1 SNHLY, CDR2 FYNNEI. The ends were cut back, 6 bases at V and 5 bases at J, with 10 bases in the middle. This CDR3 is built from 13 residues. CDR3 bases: TGTGCCAGCAGCCGACCTGATACCGGGGAGCTGTTTTTT. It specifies CASSRPDTGELFF.

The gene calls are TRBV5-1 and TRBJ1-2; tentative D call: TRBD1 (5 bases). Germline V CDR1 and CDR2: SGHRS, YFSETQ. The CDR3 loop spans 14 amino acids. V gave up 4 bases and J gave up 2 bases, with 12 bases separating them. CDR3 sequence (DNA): TGCGCCAGCAGCATCCCTCGACAGAACTATGGCTACACCTTC. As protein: CASSIPRQNYGYTF. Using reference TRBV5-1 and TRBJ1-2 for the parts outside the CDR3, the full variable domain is KAGVTQTPRYLIKTRGQQVTLSCSPISGHRSVSWYQQTPGQGLQFLFEYFSETQRNKGNFPGRFSGRQFSNSRSEMNVSTLELGDSALYLCASSIPRQNYGYTFGSGTRLTVV.

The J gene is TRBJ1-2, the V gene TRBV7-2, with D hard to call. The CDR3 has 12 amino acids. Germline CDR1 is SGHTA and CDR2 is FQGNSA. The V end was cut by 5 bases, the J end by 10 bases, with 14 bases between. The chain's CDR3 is CASSLVLGPYTF. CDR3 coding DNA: TGTGCCAGCAGCCTGGTCCTCGGCCCCTACACCTTC.

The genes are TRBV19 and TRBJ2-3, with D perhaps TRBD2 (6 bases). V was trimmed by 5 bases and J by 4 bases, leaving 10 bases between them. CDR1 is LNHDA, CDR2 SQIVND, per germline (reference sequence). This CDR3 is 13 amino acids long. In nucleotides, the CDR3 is TGTGCCAGTAGTGAGGGGAGGTCAGATACGCAGTATTTT. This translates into CASSEGRSDTQYF.

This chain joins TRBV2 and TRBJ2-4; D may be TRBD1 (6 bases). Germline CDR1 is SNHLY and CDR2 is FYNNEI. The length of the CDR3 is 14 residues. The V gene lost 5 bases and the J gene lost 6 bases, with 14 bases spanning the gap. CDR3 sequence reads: CASSYRELPNIQYF. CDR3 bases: TGTGCCAGCAGTTACAGGGAACTACCAAACATTCAGTACTTC.

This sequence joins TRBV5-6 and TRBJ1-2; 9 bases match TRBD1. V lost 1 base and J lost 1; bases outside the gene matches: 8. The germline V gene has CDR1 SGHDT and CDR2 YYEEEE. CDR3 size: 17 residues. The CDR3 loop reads CASSLTGGKGLNYGYTF. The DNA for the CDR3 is TGTGCCAGCAGCTTGACAGGGGGCAAAGGACTTAACTATGGCTACACCTTC. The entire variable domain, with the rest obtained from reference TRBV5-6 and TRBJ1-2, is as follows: DAGVTQSPTHLIKTRGQQVTLRCSPKSGHDTVSWYQQALGQGPQFIFQYYEEEERQRGNFPDRFSGHQFPNYSSELNVNALLLGDSALYLCASSLTGGKGLNYGYTFGSGTRLTVV.

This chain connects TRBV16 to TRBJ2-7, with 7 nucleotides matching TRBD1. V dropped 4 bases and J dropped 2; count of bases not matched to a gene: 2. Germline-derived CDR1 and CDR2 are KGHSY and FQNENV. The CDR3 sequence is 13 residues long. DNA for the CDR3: TGTGCCAGCAGCCGGGACAGCCCCTACGAGCAGTACTTC. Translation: CASSRDSPYEQYF.

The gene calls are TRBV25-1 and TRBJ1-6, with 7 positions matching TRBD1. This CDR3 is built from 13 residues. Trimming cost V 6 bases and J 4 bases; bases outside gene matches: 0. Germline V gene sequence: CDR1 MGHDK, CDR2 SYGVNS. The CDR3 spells CASRGQYNSPLHF. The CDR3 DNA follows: TGTGCCAGCAGGGGACAGTATAATTCACCCCTCCACTTT. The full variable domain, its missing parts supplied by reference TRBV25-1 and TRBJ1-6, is EADIYQTPRYLVIGTGKKITLECSQTMGHDKMYWYQQDPGMELHLIHYSYGVNSTEKGDLSSESTVSRIRTEHFPLTLESARPSHTSQYLCASRGQYNSPLHFGNGTRLTVT.

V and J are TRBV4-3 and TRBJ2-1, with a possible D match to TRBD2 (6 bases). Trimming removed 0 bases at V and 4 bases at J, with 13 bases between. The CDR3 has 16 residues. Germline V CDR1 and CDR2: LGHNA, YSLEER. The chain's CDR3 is CASSQERLVGYNEQFF. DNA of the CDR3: TGCGCCAGCAGCCAAGAGCGACTAGTAGGGTACAATGAGCAGTTCTTC.

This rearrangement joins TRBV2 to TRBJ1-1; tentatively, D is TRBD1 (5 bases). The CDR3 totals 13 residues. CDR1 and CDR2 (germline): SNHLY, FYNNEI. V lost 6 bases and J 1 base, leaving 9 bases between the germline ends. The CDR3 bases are TGTGCCAGCAGCCTTACAGGGAACACTGAAGCTTTCTTT. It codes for CASSLTGNTEAFF. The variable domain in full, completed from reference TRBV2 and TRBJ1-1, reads EPEVTQTPSHQVTQMGQEVILRCVPISNHLYFYWYRQILGQKVEFLVSFYNNEISEKSEIFDDQFSVERPDGSNFTLKIRSTKLEDSAMYFCASSLTGNTEAFFGQGTRLTVV.

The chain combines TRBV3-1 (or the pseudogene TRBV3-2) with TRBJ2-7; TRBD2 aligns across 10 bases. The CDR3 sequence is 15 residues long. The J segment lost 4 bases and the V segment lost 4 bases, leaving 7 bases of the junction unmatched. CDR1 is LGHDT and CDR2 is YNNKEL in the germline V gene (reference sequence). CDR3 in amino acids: CASSPRGSGGYEQYF. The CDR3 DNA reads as TGTGCCAGCAGCCCCCGGGGTAGCGGGGGGTACGAGCAGTACTTC.

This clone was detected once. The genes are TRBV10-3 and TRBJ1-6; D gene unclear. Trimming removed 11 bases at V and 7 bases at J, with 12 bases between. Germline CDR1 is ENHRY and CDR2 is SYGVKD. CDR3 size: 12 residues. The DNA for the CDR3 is TGTGCCTCATCAACGGGAAATTCACCCCTCCACTTT. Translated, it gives CASSTGNSPLHF.